This paragraph covers one T cell receptor (beta chain) sequence. V dropped 1 base and J dropped 4 bases, with 16 bases sitting between them. Germline V lookup: CDR1 SGHTA, CDR2 FQGTGA. CDR3 length: 16 residues. The data were obtained in a study of T cell changes during pregnancy in multiple sclerosis. Profiled with immunoSEQ multiplex PCR; TCRdb holds only in-frame clones, not every one. The sample includes 35,000 to 50,000 clones, 89% of them seen just once. J is TRBJ1-1 and V is TRBV7-3; a weak D match, TRBD1 (5 bases). The sequences come from CD4+ T cells from peripheral blood mononuclear cells, collected after pregnancy. This TCR was sampled from a female donor with multiple sclerosis, enrolled in a pregnancy study. Here the CDR3 reads CASSLIPQGSGTEAFF. The CDR3 DNA is TGTGCCAGCAGCTTAATTCCTCAGGGATCGGGCACTGAAGCTTTCTTT.